This T cell receptor (beta chain) was identified during a study of CD8+ T cells in alopecia areata. Study findings and constraints: A great number of expanded lesional clones endured in scalp and blood during tofacitinib. In patients, TCRs were shared less clearly than in mice, and HLA may possibly be involved.

Notes on this clone: Its specificity is not known.

cDNA prepared by RNA extraction and subsequent reverse transcription served as the template for sequencing. Profiled with immunoSEQ multiplex PCR; TCRdb holds only in-frame clones, not every one. The sample lists about 130,000 clones; about 59% were seen once. Treatment meaning: oral pan-JAK inhibitor, 5-10 mg twice daily. Material: CD8+ T cells sorted from blood, obtained at week 4, from a patient treated with tofacitinib. The origin of this receptor is a human donor with alopecia areata.

CDR3 coding DNA: TGTGCCAGCAGCCCCGGGACGTCTTACGAGCAGTACTTC. This sequence encodes CASSPGTSYEQYF. This chain uses TRBV7-6 with TRBJ2-7; D is possibly TRBD1 or TRBD2 (5 bases each). Germline lookup yields CDR1 SGHVS and CDR2 FNYEAQ. The CDR3 contains 13 residues. Between the trimmed V and J ends, which lost 5 bases and 4 bases, there was a span of 12 bases.